These 21 T cell receptor beta chains share one sample of origin, sequenced in a study of control samples from healthy donors and cancer patients. Measured with immunoSEQ multiplex PCR; TCRdb has only the in-frame clones, and not every one. The data contain about 180,000 clones, approximately 94% of them seen just once; the ten biggest clones take up around 1.3%. Sequenced: blood. Receptor source: a woman between 18 and 30 years old in good health.

The gene calls are TRBV18 and TRBJ1-1; possibly TRBD1 for D (5 bases). Germline V gives CDR1 KGHSH, CDR2 LQKENI. The V end was cut by 6 bases, the J end by 5 bases, with 10 bases between. This CDR3 spans 12 amino acids. CDR3 nucleotide sequence: TGTGCCAGCTCTCGGGGGGGGACTGAAGCTTTCTTT. This translates into CASSRGGTEAFF. Drawing the rest from reference TRBV18 and TRBJ1-1, the complete variable domain is NAGVMQNPRHLVRRRGQEARLRCSPMKGHSHVYWYRQLPEEGLKFMVYLQKENIIDESGMPKERFSAEFPKEGPSILRIQQVVRGDSAAYFCASSRGGTEAFFGQGTRLTVV.

This clone occurred once. This chain connects TRBV12-3 or TRBV12-4 to TRBJ2-7, with D possibly matching TRBD2 (5 bases). Trimming stripped 3 bases from V and 3 bases from J, with 9 bases between. The CDR3 covers 13 residues. CDR3 in DNA: TGTGCCAGCAGTTTCGGACGGGACTACGAGCAGTACTTC. It codes for CASSFGRDYEQYF.

The rearrangement uses TRBV10-3 and TRBJ2-5; 7 positions agree with TRBD1. The germline V gene encodes CDR1 ENHRY and CDR2 SYGVKD. V lost 8 bases, J lost 1 base, and 4 bases stayed unmatched. The CDR3 covers 13 residues. Here the CDR3 reads CAIGDSTQETQYF. Written as DNA, the CDR3 is TGTGCCATCGGGGACAGTACCCAAGAGACCCAGTACTTC.

The CDR3 loop reads CASSSPGGAYNEQFF. The DNA of the CDR3 is TGTGCCAGCAGTTCACCGGGAGGGGCCTACAATGAGCAGTTCTTC. This sequence joins TRBV28 and TRBJ2-1; 8 bases line up with TRBD2. The CDR3 has 15 amino acids. Germline CDR1 MDHEN, CDR2 SYDVKM. V was clipped by 4 bases and J by 2 bases; unmatched bases: 4.

V gene TRBV6-8 combines with J gene TRBJ1-5; 10 bases align to TRBD1. This CDR3 is built from 17 residues. The trim removed 2 bases at V and 2 bases at J, leaving 6 bases unmatched. Germline V gene sequence: CDR1 MNHGY, CDR2 SAAAGT. In nucleotides, the CDR3 is TGTGCCAGCAGTTACCCTCAGGACAGGGGGGGCAATCAGCCCCAGCATTTT. It codes for CASSYPQDRGGNQPQHF.

The chain recombines TRBV14 with TRBJ2-2; D tentatively reads TRBD1 or TRBD2 (5 bases each). V gave up 0 bases and J gave up 7 bases, with 9 bases separating them. Looked up from germline, CDR1 is SGHDN and CDR2 is FVKESK. The CDR3 totals 14 residues. The CDR3 spells CASSQEGAGGELFF. For the CDR3, the DNA is TGTGCCAGCAGCCAAGAAGGGGCGGGCGGGGAGCTGTTTTTT.

This chain connects TRBV6-6 to TRBJ2-5; the match to TRBD1 covers 8 bases. CDR1 is MNHNY, CDR2 SVGAGI, per germline (reference sequence). Trimming cost V 2 bases and J 4 bases; bases outside gene matches: 9. CDR3 length: 16 residues. The CDR3 is CASSYHKTRGRETQYF. The CDR3 bases are TGTGCCAGCAGTTACCACAAGACCAGGGGGCGAGAGACCCAGTACTTC.

The chain couples TRBV6-6 to TRBJ2-7; TRBD1 aligns across 12 bases. V lost 5 bases to trimming and J lost 6 bases; unmatched junction nucleotides: 8. There are 15 residues in the CDR3. The V gene's germline CDR1 is MNHNY and CDR2 SVGAGI (reference sequence). The CDR3 here is CASSTTGTGGFEQYF. The CDR3 nucleotides are TGTGCCAGCAGTACGACAGGGACAGGGGGCTTCGAGCAGTACTTC.

In this sample, this clone turned up once. This rearrangement joins TRBV15 to TRBJ2-1, with 9 positions matching TRBD1. V shed 0 bases and J 7 bases; nucleotides not matched to a gene: 10. CDR1 is LNHNV, CDR2 YYDKDF, per germline (reference sequence). The CDR3 spans 17 residues. The DNA for the CDR3 is TGTGCCACCAGCAGAGATCTGATCGGGACAGGGAGGAATGAGCAGTTCTTC. Translating it yields CATSRDLIGTGRNEQFF.

V is TRBV18 and J is TRBJ1-2, with D perhaps matching TRBD1 (6 bases). V lost 6 bases, J lost 8 bases, and 16 bases lay in between. The length of the CDR3 is 13 residues. CDR1 KGHSH and CDR2 LQKENI come from the germline V gene. CDR3 region: CASSLLDSDGYTF. The CDR3 DNA follows: TGTGCCAGCTCCCTCCTGGACAGTGACGGCTACACCTTC.

The rearrangement uses TRBV7-2 and TRBJ2-7; 11 bases fit TRBD2. CDR3 length: 13 amino acids. Germline CDR1 reads SGHTA; CDR2 reads FQGNSA. V lost 4 bases, J lost 6 bases, and 2 bases stayed unmatched. The CDR3 DNA reads TGTGCCAGCAGCTCCGGACTAGCGGGCGAGCAGTACTTC. It specifies CASSSGLAGEQYF.

This clone was detected only a few times. The rearrangement uses TRBV14 and TRBJ1-6, with TRBD1 as a possible D gene (6 bases). In germline, CDR1 is SGHDN, CDR2 FVKESK. Trimming took off 4 bases at V and 8 bases at J, with 12 bases between the two ends. The CDR3 loop spans 14 amino acids. The CDR3: CASSRTGIDSPLHF. The CDR3 nucleotides read TGTGCCAGCAGCCGTACAGGGATTGATTCACCCCTCCACTTT.

This chain uses TRBV3-1 (or the pseudogene TRBV3-2) with TRBJ2-7; 8 bases map to TRBD1. The CDR3 runs 14 residues. Germline V gene data show CDR1 as LGHDT and CDR2 as YNNKEL (reference sequence). V was pared by 5 bases and J by 2 bases, with 5 bases of the junction left unmatched. CDR3 DNA sequence: TGTGCCAGCAGCGGGACAGGTCTGGCCTACGAGCAGTACTTC. Translated, it gives CASSGTGLAYEQYF.

The V and J genes are TRBV4-2 and TRBJ2-1, with TRBD2 identical over 10 bases. Germline CDR1 is LGHNA and CDR2 is YNFKEQ. Trimming cost V 2 bases and J 6 bases; bases outside gene matches: 7. The CDR3 extends over 16 amino acids. The DNA for the CDR3 is TGTGCCAGCAGCCAAATGTGGGCTAGCGGGAGCAATGAGCAGTTCTTC. As protein: CASSQMWASGSNEQFF.

The chain joins TRBV6-6 to TRBJ1-3, with 7 bases matching TRBD1. Germline V gene lookup returns CDR1 MNHNY and CDR2 SVGAGI (reference sequence). V dropped 2 bases and J dropped 0; count of bases not matched to a gene: 4. The CDR3 contains 16 residues. This chain's CDR3 is CASSYRGQSSGNTIYF. DNA for the CDR3: TGTGCCAGCAGTTACAGGGGGCAAAGCTCTGGAAACACCATATATTTT.

The chain links TRBV12-3 or TRBV12-4 to TRBJ2-2; 7 bases are a match to TRBD1. V lost 5 bases, J lost 9 bases, and 6 bases stayed unmatched. This CDR3 has 13 amino acids. The CDR3 sequence: CASSPGGGRELFF. The CDR3 bases are TGTGCCAGCAGTCCAGGGGGTGGGAGGGAGCTGTTTTTT.

The chain joins TRBV25-1 to TRBJ1-4, with D possibly TRBD1 on 6 matching bases. The V end lost 4 bases, the J end lost 6 bases, and 12 bases lay between the germline ends. The CDR3 covers 14 residues. Germline V lookup: CDR1 MGHDK, CDR2 SYGVNS. The CDR3 sequence is CASSAPGAYEKLFF. The CDR3 region has the DNA TGTGCCAGCAGTGCGCCGGGGGCTTATGAAAAACTGTTTTTT.

This chain uses TRBV29-1 with TRBJ1-2; no firm D call. CDR3 length: 15 residues. The V end was cut by 0 bases, the J end by 3 bases, with 14 bases between. The germline V gene encodes CDR1 SQVTM and CDR2 ANQGSEA. CDR3 region: CSVEDLEDVDYGYTF. DNA for the CDR3: TGCAGCGTTGAAGATCTTGAAGATGTCGACTATGGCTACACCTTC.

As DNA, the CDR3 is TGTGCCAGCAGCTCGGGGGAGGCCCAGCCCCAGCATTTT. Translated, it gives CASSSGEAQPQHF. The rearrangement joins TRBV7-8 to TRBJ1-5, with D tentatively TRBD1 (5 bases). The germline CDR1 and CDR2 sequences are SGHVS and FQNEAQ. This CDR3 is 13 amino acids long. The V end was cut by 4 bases, the J end by 7 bases, with 11 bases between.

The gene calls are TRBV18 and TRBJ1-2, with TRBD1 identical over 9 bases. V lost 4 bases and J lost 8; bases outside the gene matches: 8. Germline values: CDR1 KGHSH, CDR2 LQKENI. The CDR3 is made up of 14 amino acids. The CDR3 reads CASSHGQGYVGYTF. CDR3 bases: TGTGCCAGCTCACACGGACAGGGGTATGTCGGCTACACCTTC.

This chain connects TRBV18 to TRBJ1-4; D not certain. The CDR3 extends over 15 amino acids. Looked up from germline, CDR1 is KGHSH and CDR2 is LQKENI. The ends were cut back, 5 bases at V and 0 bases at J, with 10 bases in the middle. The CDR3 region is CASSFEISTNEKLFF. The CDR3, as DNA: TGTGCCAGCTCATTCGAGATTTCAACTAATGAAAAACTGTTTTTT.